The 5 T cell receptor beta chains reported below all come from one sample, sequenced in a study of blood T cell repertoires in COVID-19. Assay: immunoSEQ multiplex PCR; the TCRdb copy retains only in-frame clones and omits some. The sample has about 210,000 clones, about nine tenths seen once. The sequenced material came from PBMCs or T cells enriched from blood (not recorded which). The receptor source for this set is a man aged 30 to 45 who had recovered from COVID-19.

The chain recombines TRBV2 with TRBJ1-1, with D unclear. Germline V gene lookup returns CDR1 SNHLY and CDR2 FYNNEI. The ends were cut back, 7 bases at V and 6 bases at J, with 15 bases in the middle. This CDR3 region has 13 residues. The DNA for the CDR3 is TGTGCCAGCATCCTGATCGGGAAAGCTGAAGCTTTCTTT. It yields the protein CASILIGKAEAFF.

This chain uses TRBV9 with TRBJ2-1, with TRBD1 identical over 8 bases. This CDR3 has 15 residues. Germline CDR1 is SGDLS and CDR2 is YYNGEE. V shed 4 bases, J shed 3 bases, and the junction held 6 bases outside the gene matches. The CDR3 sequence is CASSQDRGLYNEQFF. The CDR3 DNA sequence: TGTGCCAGCAGCCAAGACAGGGGTCTCTACAATGAGCAGTTCTTC. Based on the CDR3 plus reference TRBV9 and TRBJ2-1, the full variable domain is DSGVTQTPKHLITATGQRVTLRCSPRSGDLSVYWYQQSLDQGLQFLIQYYNGEERAKGNILERFSAQQFPDLHSELNLSSLELGDSALYFCASSQDRGLYNEQFFGPGTRLTVL.

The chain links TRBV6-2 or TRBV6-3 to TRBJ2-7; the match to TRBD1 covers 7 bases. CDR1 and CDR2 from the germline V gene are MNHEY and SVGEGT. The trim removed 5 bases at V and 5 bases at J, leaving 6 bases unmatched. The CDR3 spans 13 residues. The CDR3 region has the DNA TGTGCCAGCAGTCAGCAGGGGGTCAACGAGCAGTACTTC. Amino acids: CASSQQGVNEQYF.

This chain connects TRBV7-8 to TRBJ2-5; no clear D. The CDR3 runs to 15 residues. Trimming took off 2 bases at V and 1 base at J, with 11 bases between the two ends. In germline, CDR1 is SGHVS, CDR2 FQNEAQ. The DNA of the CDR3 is TGTGCCAGCAGCTTACGGCGACTGACCCAAGAGACCCAGTACTTC. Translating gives CASSLRRLTQETQYF.

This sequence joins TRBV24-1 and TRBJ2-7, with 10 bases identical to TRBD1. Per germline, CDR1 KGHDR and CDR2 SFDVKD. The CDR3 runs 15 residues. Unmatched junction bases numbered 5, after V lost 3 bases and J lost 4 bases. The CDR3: CATSDGDRGGYEQYF. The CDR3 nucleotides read TGTGCCACCAGTGATGGGGACAGGGGTGGGTACGAGCAGTACTTC.